This T cell receptor beta chain was identified in a study of blood T cell repertoires in COVID-19. V was shortened by 0 bases and J by 7 bases, with 13 bases between the two germline ends. The germline V gene encodes CDR1 SGHRS and CDR2 YFSETQ. The CDR3 loop spans 15 amino acids. Profiling relied on immunoSEQ multiplex PCR, and the TCRdb table lists in-frame clones only, not all of them. The sample contains about 59,000 clones, around 87% of which appear only once. This clone was observed a single time. V usage is TRBV5-1 and J usage is TRBJ2-2, with TRBD2 as a possible D gene (6 bases). The sequence derives from a man between 60 and 75 years old with active or convalescent COVID-19. Sequencing was carried out using peripheral blood. CDR3 nucleotide sequence: TGCGCCAGCAGCTTGGGTCCGGAGCGGGTCGGGGAGCTGTTTTTT. Translation gives CASSLGPERVGELFF.